These 23 T cell receptor beta chains were all obtained from the same sample, sequenced in a study of vaccination and CD4 T cells after COVID-19. Treatment: roughly nine-day PBMC culture with coronavirus spike peptide pools or control peptides (ViraFEST assay). Which antigens these TCRs recognize remains unknown. The Oncomine TCR Beta short-read assay generated sequence data from the DNA of cultured CD4+ T cells. One entry per CDR3 protein results from TCRdb running MiXCR on the PCR reads. The sample gives 6,000 to 8,500 distinct CDR3 sequences, about 59% of which show up once; around a third is in the top ten. The specimen was CD4+ T cells from blood, cultured in vitro. These receptors all come from a human donor who had recovered from COVID-19.

The chain uses TRBV20-1 and TRBJ2-1, with TRBD2 as a possible D gene (5 bases). CDR1 DFQATT and CDR2 SNEGSKA come from the germline V gene (reference sequence). The CDR3 has 15 amino acids. V was trimmed by 5 bases and J by 1 base, leaving 15 bases between them. CDR3 bases: TGCAGTGCTTCTAGAACTAGTCTATCCTACAATGAGCAGTTCTTC. Protein product: CSASRTSLSYNEQFF.

The chain has TRBV7-2 and TRBJ2-7, with D perhaps TRBD2 (6 bases). The CDR3 runs 13 residues. The germline V gene encodes CDR1 SGHTA and CDR2 FQGNSA. V was pared by 1 base and J by 5 bases, with 9 bases between. The CDR3 protein is CASSLGASDEQYF. CDR3 coding DNA: TGTGCCAGCAGCTTAGGGGCTAGCGACGAGCAGTACTTC.

This clonotype was seen more than once but under ten times. The V gene is TRBV20-1, the J gene TRBJ1-2; D unclear. Germline values: CDR1 DFQATT, CDR2 SNEGSKA (reference sequence). The CDR3 loop spans 11 amino acids. Trimming removed 5 bases from V and 4 bases from J, with 8 bases in between. CDR3 sequence (DNA): TGCAGTGCTGTTAGGAGCTATGGCTACACCTTC. It translates to CSAVRSYGYTF.

The gene calls are TRBV6-2 or TRBV6-3 and TRBJ1-5, with D possibly being TRBD1 (6 bases). The CDR3 length is 13 residues. Trimming removed 4 bases at V and 7 bases at J, with 11 bases between. Germline loops: CDR1 MNHEY, CDR2 SVGEGT. The CDR3 coding sequence is TGTGCCAGCAGTTGGGGGGCGCGGCAGCCCCAGCATTTT. Translating gives CASSWGARQPQHF.

This chain uses TRBV6-5 with TRBJ2-7, with a tentative D call TRBD1 (5 bases). Germline V gene lookup returns CDR1 MNHEY and CDR2 SVGAGI. This CDR3 region has 15 residues. The V gene lost 0 bases and the J gene lost 2 bases, with 11 bases spanning the gap. The CDR3 DNA reads as TGTGCCAGCAGTTACTCGAGGCAGGGCCCCTACGAGCAGTACTTC. Protein sequence: CASSYSRQGPYEQYF.

The chain joins TRBV7-2 to TRBJ1-4, with D possibly matching TRBD1 (6 bases). The CDR3 is 13 residues long. Germline values: CDR1 SGHTA, CDR2 FQGNSA. The germline V and J ends were trimmed by 2 bases and 8 bases, with 9 bases remaining between them. The CDR3 reads CASSLSGGEKLFF. The CDR3 DNA reads as TGTGCCAGCAGCTTATCCGGGGGCGAAAAACTGTTTTTT.

In this sample, this clonotype turned up a few times. This chain links TRBV19 with TRBJ1-5; 7 bases agree with TRBD1. Per the germline V gene, CDR1 is LNHDA and CDR2 is SQIVND (reference sequence). The trim removed 0 bases at V and 5 bases at J, leaving 4 bases unmatched. CDR3 length equals 15 residues. The CDR3 DNA follows: TGTGCCAGTAGTATAGACGGGACAGCCGATCAGCCCCAGCATTTT. It encodes CASSIDGTADQPQHF. The whole variable domain, remainder taken from reference TRBV19 and TRBJ1-5, is DGGITQSPKYLFRKEGQNVTLSCEQNLNHDAMYWYRQDPGQGLRLIYYSQIVNDFQKGDIAEGYSVSREKKESFPLTVTSAQKNPTAFYLCASSIDGTADQPQHFGDGTRLSIL.

The rearrangement uses TRBV5-8 and TRBJ2-5, with D possibly matching TRBD1 (6 bases). V was cut by 4 bases and J by 3 bases, with 7 bases left in between. The CDR3 length is 12 residues. CDR1 and CDR2 from the germline V gene are SGHTS and YDEGEE. CDR3 coding DNA: TGTGCCAGCAGCCGGACAGAAGAGACCCAGTACTTC. It encodes CASSRTEETQYF.

The gene calls are TRBV11-3 and TRBJ1-6; unclear D gene. The length of the CDR3 is 15 residues. Trimming pared 4 bases from V and 10 bases from J, leaving 17 bases between. Germline lookup yields CDR1 SGHNT and CDR2 YENEEA. The CDR3 DNA follows: TGTGCCAGCAGCTCAAGGGTTGGGTCCTGGTCACCCCTCCACTTT. Amino acid sequence: CASSSRVGSWSPLHF. The full variable domain, in which reference TRBV11-3 and TRBJ1-6 provide the parts outside the CDR3, is EAGVVQSPRYKIIEKKQPVAFWCNPISGHNTLYWYLQNLGQGPELLIRYENEEAVDDSQLPKDRFSAERLKGVDSTLKIQPAELGDSAVYLCASSSRVGSWSPLHFGNGTRLTVT.

This rearrangement joins TRBV6-1 to TRBJ1-6, with 8 bases that match TRBD1. The CDR3 has 16 amino acids. Germline V gives CDR1 MNHNS, CDR2 SASEGT. V was pared by 6 bases and J by 4 bases, with 8 bases of the junction left unmatched. For the CDR3, the DNA is TGTGCCAGCAGGGCCACAGGGGGGAGGTATAATTCACCCCTCCACTTT. Translated, it gives CASRATGGRYNSPLHF.

The gene calls are TRBV7-6 and TRBJ2-3; TRBD1 is a possible D gene (5 bases). This CDR3 spans 12 amino acids. Looked up from germline, CDR1 is SGHVS and CDR2 is FNYEAQ. V was pared by 0 bases and J by 9 bases, with 7 bases between. The CDR3 sequence is CASSLAKGTQYF. In DNA, the CDR3 is TGTGCCAGCAGCTTAGCTAAGGGGACGCAGTATTTT.

The V gene is TRBV5-8, the J gene TRBJ2-5; 7 bases map to TRBD1. Germline V gene lookup returns CDR1 SGHTS and CDR2 YDEGEE. This CDR3 is 18 amino acids long. Losses at the gene ends were 0 bases for V and 3 bases for J; bases not matched to a gene: 14. CDR3 sequence (DNA): TGTGCCAGCAGCTTGGCCGTAATGGCAGGGGGATCTAAAGAGACCCAGTACTTC. Translated, it gives CASSLAVMAGGSKETQYF.

The rearrangement links TRBV20-1 to TRBJ1-6; D gene uncertain. CDR1 and CDR2 from the germline V gene are DFQATT and SNEGSKA (reference sequence). Deletions cut 0 bases from V and 6 bases from J, with 18 bases between. This CDR3 is 17 amino acids long. The CDR3 spells CSAREESGRGSNSPLHF. In DNA form, the CDR3 reads TGCAGTGCTAGAGAGGAATCCGGTCGCGGTTCTAATTCACCCCTCCACTTT.

Relative to its sample, this clonotype is medium-sized. The chain couples TRBV4-1 to TRBJ1-2; D is perhaps TRBD1 (5 bases). The CDR3 consists of 16 residues. Germline V lookup: CDR1 MGHRA, CDR2 YSYEKL. Trimming stripped 0 bases from V and 8 bases from J, with 19 bases between. CDR3 loop: CASSQDSRRVTGGYTF. The CDR3 DNA reads as TGCGCCAGCAGCCAAGATAGTCGCAGGGTGACGGGAGGCTACACCTTC.

There are a few counts of this clonotype. The chain joins TRBV27 to TRBJ1-1; no reliable D call. V was shortened by 3 bases and J by 5 bases, with 10 bases between the two germline ends. CDR3 length: 13 amino acids. Per the germline V gene, CDR1 is MNHEY and CDR2 is SMNVEV (reference sequence). The CDR3 coding sequence is TGTGCCAGCAGTTTGGTCTCCACTACTGAAGCTTTCTTT. Amino acid sequence: CASSLVSTTEAFF.

The chain links TRBV20-1 to TRBJ1-2; D is perhaps TRBD1 (5 bases). Trimming shortened V by 5 bases and J by 4 bases, and 20 bases separated the two germline ends. Looked up from germline, CDR1 is DFQATT and CDR2 is SNEGSKA (reference sequence). This CDR3 has 15 residues. In DNA, the CDR3 is TGCAGTGCTCCCATACAGGAAGCCGGGACCTATGGCTACACCTTC. It yields the protein CSAPIQEAGTYGYTF.

This chain joins TRBV19 and TRBJ2-5, with D possibly called TRBD1 or TRBD2 (5 bases each). CDR1 and CDR2 from the germline V gene are LNHDA and SQIVND (reference sequence). The CDR3 runs to 14 residues. V lost 3 bases and J lost 1, with 9 bases in between. This chain's CDR3 is CASSIPGLQETQYF. CDR3 in DNA: TGTGCCAGTAGTATCCCGGGGCTCCAAGAGACCCAGTACTTC.

The count of this clonotype is one. The chain has TRBV20-1 and TRBJ1-1, with D possibly matching TRBD1 (6 bases). V was pared by 4 bases and J by 3 bases, with 15 bases between. The CDR3 covers 14 residues. Germline values: CDR1 DFQATT, CDR2 SNEGSKA (reference sequence). CDR3: CSATLTQGYTEAFF. CDR3 DNA sequence: TGCAGTGCTACACTGACTCAGGGGTACACTGAAGCTTTCTTT.

The chain recombines TRBV19 with TRBJ2-5; TRBD2 matches at 8 bases. The CDR3 runs to 14 residues. Germline values: CDR1 LNHDA, CDR2 SQIVND (reference sequence). V trimming: 5 bases; J trimming: 0 bases; junction bases outside the gene matches: 2. CDR3 amino acids: CASSLRGDQETQYF. The CDR3 coding sequence is TGTGCCAGTAGTTTGCGGGGGGACCAAGAGACCCAGTACTTC.

This clonotype has a single count. This sequence joins TRBV27 and TRBJ2-3, with D possibly being TRBD1 or TRBD2 (5 bases each). Trimming shortened V by 6 bases and J by 1 base, and 14 bases separated the two germline ends. The CDR3 spans 15 residues. Germline-derived CDR1 and CDR2 are MNHEY and SMNVEV (reference sequence). CDR3 DNA sequence: TGTGCCAGCAGGAGGGGTCCACGGGGCACAGATACGCAGTATTTT. Residues: CASRRGPRGTDTQYF.

This clonotype was seen a handful of times. This chain connects TRBV7-2 to TRBJ2-3, with 7 bases matching TRBD1. Germline V gene sequence: CDR1 SGHTA, CDR2 FQGNSA. The CDR3 is 15 residues long. Germline trimming cut 1 base from V and 2 bases from J; bases unmatched to any gene: 3. The CDR3 is CASSLGGQPTDTQYF. For the CDR3, the DNA is TGTGCCAGCAGCTTAGGGGGACAGCCCACAGATACGCAGTATTTT.

The chain carries TRBV20-1 and TRBJ1-1; D is unclear. V was cut by 0 bases and J by 6 bases, with 14 bases left in between. This CDR3 contains 14 residues. Germline CDR1 reads DFQATT; CDR2 reads SNEGSKA (reference sequence). CDR3 nucleotide sequence: TGCAGTGCTAGAGATTTCGGCCTAGGTCCTGAAGCTTTCTTT. It encodes CSARDFGLGPEAFF.

This chain links TRBV30 with TRBJ2-7; D unresolved. This CDR3 has 15 amino acids. Germline V gives CDR1 GTSNPN, CDR2 SVGIG (reference sequence). V was cut by 4 bases and J by 1 base, with 17 bases left in between. In DNA, the CDR3 is TGTGCCTGGACCCCCCGCCGTGGTAGTTCCTACGAGCAGTACTTC. It yields the protein CAWTPRRGSSYEQYF.